This T cell receptor beta chain was obtained from a study of CD8 T cells in Susac syndrome. Random-hexamer reverse transcription was applied to roughly 0.5 to 1 ug RNA. An immunoSEQ multiplex PCR generated amplified TCR beta CDR3 products spanning 54 Vbeta and 13 Jbeta. TCRdb re-called the immunoSEQ multiplex PCR reads through MiXCR, storing one row per CDR3 protein. The table lists 100,000 to 150,000 distinct CDR3 sequences, approximately 93% of them singletons. Germline V gene lookup returns CDR1 MNHEY and CDR2 SVGEGT. The CDR3 sequence is 16 residues long. Trimming cost V 6 bases and J 3 bases; bases outside gene matches: 3.

The receptor comes from a human donor with multiple sclerosis. This chain joins TRBV6-2 or TRBV6-3 and TRBJ2-2, with TRBD2 matching over 14 bases. The sequenced sample consisted of CD8+ T cells from PBMCs. The CDR3 coding sequence is TGTGCCAGCAGGGGACTAGCGGGAGAATACACCGGGGAGCTGTTTTTT. Protein: CASRGLAGEYTGELFF.